This TCR beta chain was sequenced during a study of human T cells and chemical hapten exposure. In this sample, this clonotype turned up many times. Its target is unknown. General study findings and limits: With DPC sensitization, TCRs exceeding 1 in 1000 frequency showed no change.

V lost 3 bases and J lost 0, with 9 bases in between. CDR1 is MRHNA and CDR2 is SNTAGT in the germline V gene. The CDR3 length is 15 residues. In the library, unique molecular identifiers were attached to individual cDNA molecules. In the study's own analysis: Ranging from roughly 23,224 to 690,600, TCR counts per sample had a median value of around 90,000. TCRdb reanalysed the RACE reads using MiXCR and keeps one entry per CDR3 protein. The V and J calls follow TCRdb's processing rather than the paper's. The sample includes tens of thousands of distinct CDR3 sequences, about 6.3% seen only once; the top ten take approximately 1.3%. Time point reported: patch test 2, 6 weeks after DPC sensitization. The treatment: therapeutic diphenylcyclopropenone sensitization with weekly scalp DPC. Alopecia patients, 18 to 70 years old and DPC-suitable, served as donors.

The source is a woman under 40 with alopecia areata. Some clones in this sample may be carry-over from other donors' samples. The chain couples TRBV6-4 to TRBJ1-5; D is unclear. The sequences come from whole blood, collected in connection with sensitization to the hapten diphenylcyclopropenone (DPC). CDR3: CASSERPDSNQPQHF. The CDR3 region has the DNA TGTGCCAGCAGTGAGAGGCCCGATAGCAATCAGCCCCAGCATTTT.